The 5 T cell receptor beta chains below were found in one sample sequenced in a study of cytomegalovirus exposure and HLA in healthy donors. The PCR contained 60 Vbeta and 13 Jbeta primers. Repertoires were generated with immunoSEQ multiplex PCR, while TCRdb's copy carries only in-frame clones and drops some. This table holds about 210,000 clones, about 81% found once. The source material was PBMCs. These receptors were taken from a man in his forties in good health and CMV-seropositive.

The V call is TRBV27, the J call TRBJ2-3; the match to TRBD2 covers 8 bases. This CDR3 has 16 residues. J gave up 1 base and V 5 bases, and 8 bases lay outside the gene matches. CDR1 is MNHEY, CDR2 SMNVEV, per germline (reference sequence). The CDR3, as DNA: TGTGCCAGCAGTATCCTCAGCGGGAGCGGCACAGATACGCAGTATTTT. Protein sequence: CASSILSGSGTDTQYF.

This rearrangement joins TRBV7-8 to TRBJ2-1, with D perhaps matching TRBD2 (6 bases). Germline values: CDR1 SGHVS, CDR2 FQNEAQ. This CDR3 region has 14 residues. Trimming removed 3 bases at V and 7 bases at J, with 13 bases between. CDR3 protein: CASSFRREKNEQFF. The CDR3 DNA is TGTGCCAGCAGCTTTAGGCGGGAAAAGAATGAGCAGTTCTTC.

The CDR3 bases are TGCGCCAGCAGCACAGACCCAGCCTACGAGCAGTACTTC. Amino acids: CASSTDPAYEQYF. The rearrangement uses TRBV5-1 and TRBJ2-7; D not certain. Germline-derived CDR1 and CDR2 are SGHRS and YFSETQ. The V end was cut by 4 bases, the J end by 2 bases, with 10 bases between. This CDR3 has 13 amino acids.

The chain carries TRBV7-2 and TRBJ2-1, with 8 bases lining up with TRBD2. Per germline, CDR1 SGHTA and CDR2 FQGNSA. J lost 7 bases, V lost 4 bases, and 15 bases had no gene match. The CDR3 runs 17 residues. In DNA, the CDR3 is TGTGCCAGCAGCTCCTCATTTAGCGGGATGAGAGGGAATGAGCAGTTCTTC. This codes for CASSSSFSGMRGNEQFF.

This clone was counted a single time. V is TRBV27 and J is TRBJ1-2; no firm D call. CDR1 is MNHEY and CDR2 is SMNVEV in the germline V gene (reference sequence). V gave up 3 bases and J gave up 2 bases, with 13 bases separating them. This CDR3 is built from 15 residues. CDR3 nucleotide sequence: TGTGCCAGCAGTTTCGCGGCACTCTGGAACTATGGCTACACCTTC. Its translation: CASSFAALWNYGYTF.